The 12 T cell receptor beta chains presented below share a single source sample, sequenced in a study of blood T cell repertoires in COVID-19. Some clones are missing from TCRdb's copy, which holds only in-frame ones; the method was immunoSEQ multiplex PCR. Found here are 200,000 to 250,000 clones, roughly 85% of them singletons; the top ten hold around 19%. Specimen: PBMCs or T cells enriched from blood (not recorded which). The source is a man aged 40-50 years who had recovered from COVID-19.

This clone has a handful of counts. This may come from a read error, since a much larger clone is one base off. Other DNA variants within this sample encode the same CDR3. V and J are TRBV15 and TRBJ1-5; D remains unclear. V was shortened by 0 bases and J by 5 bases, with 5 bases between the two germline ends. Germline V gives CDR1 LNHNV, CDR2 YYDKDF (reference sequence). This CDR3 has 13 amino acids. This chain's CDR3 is CATSRDTDQPQHF. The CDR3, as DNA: TGTGCCACCAGCAGAGATACAGATCAGCCCCAGCATTTT.

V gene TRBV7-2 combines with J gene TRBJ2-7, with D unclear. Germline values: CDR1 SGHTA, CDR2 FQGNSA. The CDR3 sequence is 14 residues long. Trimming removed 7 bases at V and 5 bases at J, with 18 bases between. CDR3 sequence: CASMRGASTNEQYF. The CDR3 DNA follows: TGTGCCAGCATGAGAGGCGCAAGTACGAACGAGCAGTACTTC.

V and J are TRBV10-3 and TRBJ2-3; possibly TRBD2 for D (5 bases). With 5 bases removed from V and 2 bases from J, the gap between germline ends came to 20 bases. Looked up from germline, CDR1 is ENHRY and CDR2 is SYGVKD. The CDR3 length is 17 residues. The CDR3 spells CAISSDGGGFSTDTQYF. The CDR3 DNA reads TGTGCCATCAGTTCGGATGGTGGCGGGTTTTCCACAGATACGCAGTATTTT.

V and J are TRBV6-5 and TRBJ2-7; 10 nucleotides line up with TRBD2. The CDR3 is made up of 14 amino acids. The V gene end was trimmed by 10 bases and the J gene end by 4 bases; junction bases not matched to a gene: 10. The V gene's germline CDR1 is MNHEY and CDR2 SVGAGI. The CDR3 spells CATILAGGSYEQYF. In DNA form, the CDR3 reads TGTGCCACCATTTTAGCGGGAGGCTCTTACGAGCAGTACTTC.

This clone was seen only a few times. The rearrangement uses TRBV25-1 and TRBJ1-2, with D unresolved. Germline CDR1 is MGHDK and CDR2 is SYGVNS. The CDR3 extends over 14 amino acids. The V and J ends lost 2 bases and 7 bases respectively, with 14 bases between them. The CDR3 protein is CASSEVGVSFGYTF. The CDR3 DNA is TGTGCCAGCAGTGAAGTCGGGGTGAGCTTTGGCTACACCTTC.

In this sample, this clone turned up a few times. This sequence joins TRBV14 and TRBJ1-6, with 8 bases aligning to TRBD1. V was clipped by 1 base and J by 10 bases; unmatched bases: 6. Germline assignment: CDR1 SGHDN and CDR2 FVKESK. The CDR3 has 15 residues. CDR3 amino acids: CASSQGTGGASPLHF. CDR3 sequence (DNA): TGTGCCAGCAGCCAAGGAACAGGGGGAGCCTCACCCCTCCACTTT.

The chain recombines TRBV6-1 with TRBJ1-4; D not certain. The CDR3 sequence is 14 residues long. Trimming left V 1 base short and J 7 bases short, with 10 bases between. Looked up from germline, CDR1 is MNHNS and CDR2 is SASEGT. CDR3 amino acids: CASSEGAFGEKLFF. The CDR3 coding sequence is TGTGCCAGCAGTGAAGGGGCGTTTGGTGAAAAACTGTTTTTT.

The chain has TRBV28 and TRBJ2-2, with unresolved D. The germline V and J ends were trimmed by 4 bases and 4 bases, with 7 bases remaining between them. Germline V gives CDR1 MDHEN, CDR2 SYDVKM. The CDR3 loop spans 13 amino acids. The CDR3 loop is CASSSRGTGELFF. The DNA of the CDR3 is TGTGCCAGCAGTTCACGAGGCACCGGGGAGCTGTTTTTT.

As DNA, the CDR3 is TGCAGTGCTAGTCGGTTAGCGGGAGACTCCACAGATACGCAGTATTTT. Translating it yields CSASRLAGDSTDTQYF. V and J are TRBV20-1 and TRBJ2-3, with 9 bases fitting TRBD2. Germline V gene data show CDR1 as DFQATT and CDR2 as SNEGSKA (reference sequence). The CDR3 runs to 16 residues. V lost 3 bases and J lost 2; bases outside the gene matches: 9.

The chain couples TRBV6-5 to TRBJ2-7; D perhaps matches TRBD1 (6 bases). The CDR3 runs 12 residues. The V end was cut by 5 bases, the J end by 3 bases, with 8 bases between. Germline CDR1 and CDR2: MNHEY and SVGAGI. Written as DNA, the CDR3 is TGTGCCAGCAGTACAGGGAGCTACGAGCAGTACTTC. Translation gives CASSTGSYEQYF.

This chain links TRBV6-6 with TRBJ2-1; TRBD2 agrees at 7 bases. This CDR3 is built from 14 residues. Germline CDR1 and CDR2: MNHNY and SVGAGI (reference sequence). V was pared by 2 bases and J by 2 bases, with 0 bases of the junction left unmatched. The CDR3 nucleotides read TGTGCCAGCAGTTACGCGGGAGCCTACAATGAGCAGTTCTTC. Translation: CASSYAGAYNEQFF.

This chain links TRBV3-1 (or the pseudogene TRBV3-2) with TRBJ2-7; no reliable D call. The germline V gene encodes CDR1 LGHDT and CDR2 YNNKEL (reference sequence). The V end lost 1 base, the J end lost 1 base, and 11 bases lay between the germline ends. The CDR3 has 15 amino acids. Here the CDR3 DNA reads TGTGCCAGCAGCCAAGTACCACAGCTTTCCTACGAGCAGTACTTC. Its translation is CASSQVPQLSYEQYF.